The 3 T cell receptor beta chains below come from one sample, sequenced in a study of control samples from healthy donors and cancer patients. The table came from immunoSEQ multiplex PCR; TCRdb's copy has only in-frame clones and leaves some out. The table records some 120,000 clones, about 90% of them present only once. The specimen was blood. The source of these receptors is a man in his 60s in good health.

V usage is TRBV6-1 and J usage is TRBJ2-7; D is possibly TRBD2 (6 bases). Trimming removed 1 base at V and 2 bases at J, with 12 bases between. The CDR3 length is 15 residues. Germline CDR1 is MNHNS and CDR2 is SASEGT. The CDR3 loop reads CASSEDGGIAYEQYF. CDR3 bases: TGTGCCAGCAGTGAAGACGGGGGTATCGCCTACGAGCAGTACTTC.

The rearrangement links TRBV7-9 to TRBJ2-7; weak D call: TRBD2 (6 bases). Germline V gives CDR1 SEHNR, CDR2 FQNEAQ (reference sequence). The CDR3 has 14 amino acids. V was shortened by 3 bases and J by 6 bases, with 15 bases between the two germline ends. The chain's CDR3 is CASSFVFGGFEQYF. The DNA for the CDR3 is TGTGCCAGCAGCTTTGTGTTCGGGGGTTTCGAGCAGTACTTC.

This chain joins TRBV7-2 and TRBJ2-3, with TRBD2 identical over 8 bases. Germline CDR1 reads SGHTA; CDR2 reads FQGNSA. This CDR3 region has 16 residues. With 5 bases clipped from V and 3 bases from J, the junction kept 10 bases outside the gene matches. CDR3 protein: CASSPRAGGGTDTQYF. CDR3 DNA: TGTGCCAGCAGCCCTAGGGCGGGGGGCGGTACAGATACGCAGTATTTT.